A selection of T cell receptor beta chains follows, all from one sample in a study of regulatory T cells in long-lasting Graves disease. Each CDR3 protein is one row after TCRdb ran MiXCR on the multiplex PCR reads. The table lists a few hundred thousand distinct CDR3 sequences, approximately 25% of them singletons. Sample: peripheral blood mononuclear cells (PBMCs), taken when the disease was refractory, from a patient treated with antithyroid drugs. The receptors were sampled from a middle-aged woman with Graves disease. The CDR3 runs from the conserved cysteine through the conserved F or W. A D gene is named only where the DNA matches it firmly. Rows give clone size only sometimes, using once, few, many, or a class for an expanded clone.

>-|TRBV27|TRBJ2-2|TRBD2
CASIPHGGVYTGELFF
TGTGCCAGCATCCCTCACGGGGGGGTTTACACCGGGGAGCTGTTTTTT
>many|TRBV27|TRBJ1-1|TRBD1
CASSTDRAGPPPSAFF
TGTGCCAGCAGTACGGACAGGGCGGGACCCCCCCCCTCGGCTTTCTTT
>many|TRBV12-3/TRBV12-4|TRBJ1-5|-
CASTLPGQPQHF
TGTGCCAGCACTCTCCCGGGGCAGCCCCAGCATTTT
>-|TRBV20-1|TRBJ1-2|-
CSVPSAANRYGYTF
TGCAGTGTCCCCTCCGCCGCGAATCGCTATGGCTACACCTTC
>many|TRBV10-1|TRBJ2-5|-
CATVGVAEPQETQYF
TGCGCCACGGTGGGGGTAGCGGAGCCCCAAGAGACCCAGTACTTC
>-|TRBV12-3/TRBV12-4|TRBJ1-1|-
CASSLGAQVLTEAFF
TGTGCCAGCAGTTTGGGGGCCCAGGTTCTCACTGAAGCTTTCTTT
>many|TRBV7-9|TRBJ2-5|-
CASSLEGGWRIQETQYF
TGTGCCAGCAGCTTAGAAGGTGGATGGCGGATCCAAGAGACCCAGTACTTC
>few|TRBV2|TRBJ2-2|-
CASVKAGELFF
TGTGCCAGCGTAAAAGCCGGGGAGCTGTTTTTT
>-|TRBV4-1|TRBJ2-1|TRBD1
CASSPPQGAIRNEQFF
TGCGCCAGCTCTCCCCCACAGGGGGCGATTAGGAATGAGCAGTTCTTC
>-|TRBV3-1|TRBJ2-7|-
CASSRQTSFYEQYF
TGTGCCAGCAGCCGACAGACTAGTTTCTACGAGCAGTACTTC
>few|TRBV20-1|TRBJ2-7|TRBD2
CSATAGGGNYEQYF
TGCAGTGCTACGGCGGGAGGGGGGAACTACGAGCAGTACTTC
>once|TRBV25-1|TRBJ2-2|-
CVSSELGRWNTGELFF
TGTGTCAGCAGTGAATTGGGCAGGTGGAACACCGGGGAGCTGTTTTTT
>few|TRBV4-1|TRBJ2-7|TRBD1
CASSPERDSRYEQYF
TGCGCCAGCAGCCCGGAGAGGGACAGCCGCTACGAGCAGTACTTC
>-|TRBV6-2/TRBV6-3|TRBJ1-2|-
CASTLTANYGYTF
TGTGCCAGCACACTGACAGCTAACTATGGCTACACCTTC
>few|TRBV20-1|TRBJ2-2|-
CSAPTATGNTGELFF
TGCAGTGCCCCAACGGCAACAGGGAACACCGGGGAGCTGTTTTTT
>-|TRBV5-1|TRBJ2-5|-
CASSLKQGAETQYF
TGCGCCAGCAGCTTAAAACAGGGTGCGGAGACCCAGTACTTC
>many|TRBV2|TRBJ1-6|-
CASRENAGRNSPLHF
TGTGCCAGCAGGGAAAACGCGGGGAGGAATTCACCCCTCCACTTT
>many|TRBV28|TRBJ2-5|TRBD1
CAWGTSASRGETQYF
TGTGCCTGGGGTACCTCGGCCTCCAGGGGGGAGACCCAGTACTTC
>-|TRBV7-3|TRBJ1-6|-
CASSKGVNSPLHF
TGTGCCAGCAGCAAGGGGGTAAATTCACCCCTCCACTTT
>many|TRBV30|TRBJ2-7|TRBD1
CAWSGTGGEQYF
TGTGCCTGGAGTGGGACAGGGGGCGAGCAGTACTTC
>few|TRBV27|TRBJ2-7|-
CASTPRQDLKAYEQYF
TGTGCCAGCACCCCAAGGCAAGATTTAAAGGCCTACGAGCAGTACTTC
>-|TRBV28|TRBJ2-4|TRBD2
CASSQAASGRRGLAKNIQYF
TGTGCCAGCAGCCAAGCCGCTAGCGGGAGAAGGGGACTGGCCAAAAACATTCAGTACTTC
>-|TRBV24-1|TRBJ2-7|-
CATSDLVLQGIPLSYEQYF
TGTGCCACCAGTGATTTAGTTTTGCAGGGCATTCCTCTCTCCTACGAGCAGTACTTC
>-|TRBV27|TRBJ2-2|-
CASSFTTEFTGELFF
TGTGCCAGCAGTTTCACAACAGAGTTCACCGGGGAGCTGTTTTTT